What follows are 18 T cell receptor beta chains derived from one specimen sequenced in a study of cytomegalovirus exposure and HLA in healthy donors. PCR involved 60 Vbeta and 13 Jbeta primers. This table comes from immunoSEQ multiplex PCR, and its TCRdb copy is limited to in-frame clones, with some not included. Of about 130,000 clones listed, around 80% are singletons. The sequenced sample was PBMCs. The origin of the receptors is a woman between 18 and 30 years old in good health and CMV-seropositive.

The chain recombines TRBV4-1 with TRBJ1-1; D remains unclear. Germline loops: CDR1 MGHRA, CDR2 YSYEKL. The V and J ends lost 4 bases and 0 bases respectively, with 6 bases between them. The CDR3 consists of 13 residues. The CDR3: CASSLSMNTEAFF. CDR3 in DNA: TGCGCCAGCAGCCTGTCTATGAACACTGAAGCTTTCTTT.

This clone was observed a few times. CDR3 sequence reads: CASSQAGTGVTDTQYF. CDR3 DNA: TGCGCCAGCAGCCAAGCCGGGACAGGGGTTACAGATACGCAGTATTTT. The chain carries TRBV4-1 and TRBJ2-3; 10 nucleotides agree with TRBD1. J gave up 3 bases and V 1 base, and 4 bases lay outside the gene matches. CDR1 and CDR2 (germline): MGHRA, YSYEKL. The CDR3 contains 16 residues.

This chain connects TRBV21-1 to TRBJ1-5; the DNA was not compared with TRBD1, the D call given in the table. TRBV21-1 is assigned pseudogene status. The CDR3 totals 13 residues. The CDR3 coding sequence is TGTGCCAGCAGAGGGTACAGGGATCAGCCCCAGCATTTT. Translation gives CASRGYRDQPQHF.

This clone showed up just once. The chain employs TRBV7-3 and TRBJ2-3; D unclear. V lost 1 base to trimming and J lost 1 base, with 9 bases between them. CDR3 length equals 15 residues. Germline-derived CDR1 and CDR2 are SGHTA and FQGTGA. The CDR3 sequence: CASSLKLGGTDTQYF. CDR3 in DNA: TGTGCCAGCAGCTTAAAGCTCGGTGGCACAGATACGCAGTATTTT. Using reference TRBV7-3 and TRBJ2-3 for the parts outside the CDR3, the full variable domain is GAGVSQTPSNKVTEKGKYVELRCDPISGHTALYWYRQSLGQGPEFLIYFQGTGAADDSGLPNDRFFAVRPEGSVSTLKIQRTERGDSAVYLCASSLKLGGTDTQYFGPGTRLTVL.

The sample holds a few counts of this clone. The chain has TRBV18 and TRBJ2-4; no clear D gene. Germline loops: CDR1 KGHSH, CDR2 LQKENI. The V and J ends lost 3 bases and 7 bases respectively, with 10 bases between them. This CDR3 has 13 amino acids. The CDR3, as DNA: TGTGCCAGCTCACCTCCAGGAACGAACATTCAGTACTTC. It yields the protein CASSPPGTNIQYF.

A few counts support this clone. The chain uses TRBV13 and TRBJ1-5; D may be TRBD1 (5 bases). This CDR3 region has 14 residues. CDR1 and CDR2 (germline): PRHDT, FYEKMQ (reference sequence). The V end was cut by 4 bases, the J end by 8 bases, with 15 bases between. CDR3 DNA sequence: TGTGCCAGCAGCTCCCAGGGCCTCCTGGAGCCCCAGCATTTT. This encodes CASSSQGLLEPQHF.

The chain is built from TRBV6-5 and TRBJ1-6; D might be TRBD1 (5 bases). Looked up from germline, CDR1 is MNHEY and CDR2 is SVGAGI. The CDR3 length is 16 residues. V lost 2 bases to trimming and J lost 2 bases, with 10 bases between them. For the CDR3, the DNA is TGTGCCAGCAGTTACGAAGGGGCTGCCTATAATTCACCCCTCCACTTT. Amino acids: CASSYEGAAYNSPLHF.

The gene calls are TRBV4-1 and TRBJ2-5, with a possible D match to TRBD1 (6 bases). V lost 1 base and J 7 bases, leaving 10 bases between the germline ends. There are 13 residues in the CDR3. CDR1 is MGHRA, CDR2 YSYEKL, per germline. The CDR3 coding sequence is TGCGCCAGCAGCCAAGTCCAGGGGCCGACCCAGTACTTC. It translates to CASSQVQGPTQYF.

The gene calls are TRBV27 and TRBJ2-7; TRBD1 matches 9 bases. Germline V gene data show CDR1 as MNHEY and CDR2 as SMNVEV (reference sequence). V gave up 6 bases and J gave up 0 bases; unmatched junction bases: 9. CDR3 length: 16 amino acids. For the CDR3, the DNA is TGTGCCAGCAGGGTCTCCGGGACAGGGAGCTCCTACGAGCAGTACTTC. Its translation: CASRVSGTGSSYEQYF.

The rearrangement links TRBV30 to TRBJ1-5, with D unclear. V lost 1 base and J 0 bases, leaving 10 bases between the germline ends. There are 15 residues in the CDR3. Germline V gene sequence: CDR1 GTSNPN, CDR2 SVGIG (reference sequence). CDR3 sequence: CAWSAGSYSNQPQHF. The CDR3, as DNA: TGTGCCTGGAGTGCCGGGTCTTATAGCAATCAGCCCCAGCATTTT.

The chain uses TRBV6-5 and TRBJ1-1; 9 bases fit TRBD1. The ends lost 6 bases at V and 6 bases at J; junction bases unmatched: 5. From germline, CDR1 is MNHEY and CDR2 SVGAGI. This CDR3 has 13 residues. The CDR3 protein is CASSRQGGPEAFF. Here the CDR3 DNA reads TGTGCCAGCAGCCGACAGGGGGGGCCTGAAGCTTTCTTT.

The rearrangement joins TRBV13 to TRBJ2-1; D ambiguous. Trimming took 2 bases from V and 7 from J, leaving 6 bases between them. The germline CDR1 and CDR2 sequences are PRHDT and FYEKMQ (reference sequence). The CDR3 has 12 amino acids. CDR3 amino acids: CASSLLVNEQFF. In DNA, the CDR3 is TGTGCCAGCAGCTTACTTGTAAATGAGCAGTTCTTC.

The chain has TRBV7-9 and TRBJ2-7; no reliable D call. The CDR3 contains 12 residues. Germline-derived CDR1 and CDR2 are SEHNR and FQNEAQ (reference sequence). With 5 bases removed from V and 4 bases from J, the gap between germline ends came to 9 bases. In DNA, the CDR3 is TGTGCCAGCAGCCACCAGGCTTACGAGCAGTACTTC. It codes for CASSHQAYEQYF.

This chain connects TRBV10-3 to TRBJ2-7; D is perhaps TRBD2 (6 bases). The germline V gene has CDR1 ENHRY and CDR2 SYGVKD. Trimming took 3 bases from V and 2 from J, leaving 11 bases between them. The CDR3 covers 14 residues. CDR3 bases: TGTGCCATCAGTGATGGGGGGTTAGCCTACGAGCAGTACTTC. Translating it yields CAISDGGLAYEQYF.

The chain recombines TRBV5-1 with TRBJ1-2, with D maybe TRBD1 (6 bases). CDR1 SGHRS and CDR2 YFSETQ come from the germline V gene. Trimming cost V 5 bases and J 0 bases, with 14 bases left between them. The CDR3 is 15 amino acids. The CDR3 here is CASRQGLEANYGYTF. The CDR3 nucleotides are TGCGCCAGCAGACAGGGATTAGAAGCTAACTATGGCTACACCTTC.

V gene TRBV28 combines with J gene TRBJ1-5; D may be TRBD1 (5 bases). Trimming shortened V by 6 bases and J by 3 bases, and 18 bases separated the two germline ends. CDR3 length: 16 amino acids. The germline V gene has CDR1 MDHEN and CDR2 SYDVKM. The CDR3: CASRYRDSKPNQPQHF. The DNA of the CDR3 is TGTGCCAGCAGATATCGGGACTCAAAACCCAATCAGCCCCAGCATTTT. The whole variable domain, filled in from reference TRBV28 and TRBJ1-5, reads DVKVTQSSRYLVKRTGEKVFLECVQDMDHENMFWYRQDPGLGLRLIYFSYDVKMKEKGDIPEGYSVSREKKERFSLILESASTNQTSMYLCASRYRDSKPNQPQHFGDGTRLSIL.

This rearrangement joins TRBV25-1 to TRBJ2-2, with D possibly matching TRBD2 (6 bases). The CDR3 runs to 16 residues. V was clipped by 10 bases and J by 2 bases, with 20 bases between them. CDR1 and CDR2 from the germline V gene are MGHDK and SYGVNS. The CDR3 loop is CATESKGGPNTGELFF. As DNA, the CDR3 is TGTGCCACGGAGAGCAAGGGAGGTCCCAACACCGGGGAGCTGTTTTTT.

The chain joins TRBV27 to TRBJ1-5; 8 bases line up with TRBD1. V shed 6 bases, J shed 6 bases, and the junction held 7 bases outside the gene matches. The CDR3 is 14 amino acids. The germline V gene has CDR1 MNHEY and CDR2 SMNVEV (reference sequence). The CDR3 DNA follows: TGTGCCAGCAGCCAGGGGGCAACGGGTCAGCCCCAGCATTTT. Its protein product is CASSQGATGQPQHF.